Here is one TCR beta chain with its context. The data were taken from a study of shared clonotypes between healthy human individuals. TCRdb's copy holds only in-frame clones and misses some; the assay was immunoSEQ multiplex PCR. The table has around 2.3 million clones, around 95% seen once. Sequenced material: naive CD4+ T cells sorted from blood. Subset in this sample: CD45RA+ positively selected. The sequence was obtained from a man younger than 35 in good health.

CDR3 in DNA: TGTGCCATCACCCAAGGGGGGGGCACAGATACGCAGTATTTT. Residues: CAITQGGGTDTQYF. The chain carries TRBV10-3 and TRBJ2-3, with D tentatively TRBD2 (7 bases). V lost 7 bases and J 1 base, leaving 12 bases between the germline ends. CDR1 and CDR2 (germline): ENHRY, SYGVKD. There are 14 residues in the CDR3.